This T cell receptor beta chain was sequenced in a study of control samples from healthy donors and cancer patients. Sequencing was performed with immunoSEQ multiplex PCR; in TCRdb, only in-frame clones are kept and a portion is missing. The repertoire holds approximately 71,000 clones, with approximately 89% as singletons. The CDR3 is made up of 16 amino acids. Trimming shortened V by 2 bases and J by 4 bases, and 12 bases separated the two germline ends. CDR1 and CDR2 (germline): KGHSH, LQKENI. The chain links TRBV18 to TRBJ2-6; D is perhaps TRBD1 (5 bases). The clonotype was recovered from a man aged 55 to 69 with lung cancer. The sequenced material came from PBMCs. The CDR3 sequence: CASSPNQGSGANVLTF. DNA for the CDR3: TGTGCCAGCTCACCAAATCAGGGTTCCGGGGCCAACGTCCTGACTTTC.